This TCR beta chain emerged from a study of T cells after yellow fever vaccination (dated by TCRdb to about 2019). In terms of the full investigation: The SMART-Seq v4 Ultra Low Input RNA kit was used to prepare libraries from fractions with low cell numbers. To follow T-cell clones before and after both primary and booster YFV17D yellow fever vaccination, bulk TCR alpha and beta repertoires underwent longitudinal sequencing. The cohort comprised two healthy male donors, one aged 18 to 30 and one aged 30 to 40 years. Blood was collected at multiple timepoints before and after primary and secondary immunization, and bulk PBMC replicates and cell subsets were isolated. General findings and caveats noted by the study authors: After the booster, most of the clones that had expanded following primary vaccination were detected again (96% of CD4 and roughly 88% of CD8), which suggests that memory was broadly maintained. A small share of clonotypes was detected in both CD4 and CD8 compartments, with the overlap likely arising from convergent recombination. The secondary T-cell response was weaker than the primary response but faster, peaking on day 5 instead of day 15. Only a couple of donors were included in the study, so the extent to which the findings can be generalized is limited. Computational filtering was needed because FACS-sorted repertoires could contain abundant contaminating clonotypes from the bulk population.

The germline V gene sets CDR1 to WSHSY and CDR2 to SAAADI. Reading from cysteine to valine, the CDR3 counts 14 amino acids. The DNA shown is the 42-base CDR3, in frame from base 1. The junction carries 16 bases between V and J, which are trimmed by 3 bases and 7 bases respectively. Data came from an Illumina NovaSeq 6000. Synthesis of TCR cDNA relied on 5'RACE template switching, a step that introduced a universal primer site along with unique molecular identifiers. Priming for cDNA synthesis came from both the TCR alpha and TCR beta constant segments. Library amplification used two PCR steps, and the second PCR step added sample barcodes and sequencing adapters. Libraries were sequenced on Illumina HiSeq 2500 (2x100 bp) or NovaSeq (2x150 bp). The authors' pipeline ran thus. Reads were demultiplexed and collapsed into UMI consensus sequences with MIGEC, and V(D)J alignment was performed with MiXCR. Clonotypes responding to the vaccine were identified with edgeR on replicate PBMC samples, with the criteria of FDR below 0.01 and a log2 fold change above 5 up to day 15. Each bulk clonotype was labeled CD4 or CD8 based on which sequenced repertoire, CD4 or CD8, contained the clonotype at higher abundance. TCRdb reprocessing: public reads trimmed at Q25 with fastp, clones called with MiXCR, in-frame beta chains kept. Duplicate CDR3 protein sequences are folded into a single record with the most common DNA and genes. TCRdb's processing, not the study's, gives the V and J calls here. The sample yields 250,000 to 300,000 distinct CDR3 sequences; about 5.2% were counted once. Approximately 3.5% of the sample is in the top ten clones.

This clonotype was counted ten times or more. Its binding antigen is unknown. Per-nucleotide qualities are absent, and no much larger clonotype sits a single base away. The treatment or condition label, read with the paper, signifies: live attenuated yellow fever vaccine strain. A standard Ficoll-Paque protocol was used to isolate PBMCs from peripheral blood. CD4 and CD8 T-cell fractions were isolated with Dynabeads CD4 and CD8 positive selection kits. RNA was extracted with TriZol from bulk PBMCs, CD4 and CD8 fractions, and dextramer-positive and dextramer-negative fractions. This clonotype was sampled from a man in his late teens or twenties who received the YFV17D yellow fever vaccine. The specimen was CD4+ T cells sorted from PBMCs, collected on the day of the yellow fever booster vaccination. The rearranged chain carries TRBV10-2 and TRBJ2-7, with a tentative D gene TRBD2 over 7 matching bases. The DNA is TGCGCCAGCAGTGATAATCGGGGGGCGGGAGAGCAGTACGTC. It is translated as CASSDNRGAGEQYV.